One and the same sample provided the 16 T cell receptor beta chains below, sequenced in a study of cytomegalovirus exposure and HLA in healthy donors. Only in-frame clones appear in the TCRdb table, and some are missing; sequencing was by immunoSEQ multiplex PCR. The table includes about 110,000 clones, 88% detected once. Specimen: PBMCs. These receptors were collected from a woman aged 30 to 39 in good health and CMV-seropositive.

This chain joins TRBV28 and TRBJ2-1, with 10 positions matching TRBD1. The V segment lost 5 bases and the J segment 6 bases; nucleotides outside the gene matches: 7. This CDR3 spans 15 amino acids. The germline CDR1 and CDR2 sequences are MDHEN and SYDVKM. CDR3 sequence: CASSPGTGDINEQFF. Here the CDR3 DNA reads TGTGCCAGCAGTCCGGGGACAGGGGATATCAATGAGCAGTTCTTC.

V usage is TRBV7-9 and J usage is TRBJ1-6; D call uncertain. Trimming removed 4 bases at V and 8 bases at J, with 3 bases between. The length of the CDR3 is 11 residues. From germline, CDR1 is SEHNR and CDR2 FQNEAQ (reference sequence). The CDR3 is CASSSDSPLHF. The CDR3 DNA reads as TGTGCCAGCAGCTCGGATTCACCCCTCCACTTT.

This rearrangement joins TRBV6-6 to TRBJ2-7; 7 bases fit TRBD1. V trimming: 0 bases; J trimming: 3 bases; junction bases outside the gene matches: 2. The CDR3 consists of 14 residues. Germline V CDR1 and CDR2: MNHNY, SVGAGI (reference sequence). Here the CDR3 reads CASSYSTGHYEQYF. As DNA, the CDR3 is TGTGCCAGCAGTTACTCGACAGGGCACTACGAGCAGTACTTC.

CDR3 amino acids: CASSQALSYNEQFF. The CDR3 bases are TGTGCCAGCAGCCAAGCCCTTTCCTACAATGAGCAGTTCTTC. The chain links TRBV14 to TRBJ2-1; D not certain. This CDR3 spans 14 amino acids. Trimming left V 1 base short and J 1 base short, with 5 bases between. The germline V gene encodes CDR1 SGHDN and CDR2 FVKESK.

The chain links TRBV2 to TRBJ2-7, with TRBD1 identical over 10 bases. The CDR3 is made up of 13 amino acids. Germline-derived CDR1 and CDR2 are SNHLY and FYNNEI. Losses at the gene ends were 7 bases for V and 3 bases for J; bases not matched to a gene: 3. CDR3: CASKGTGVYEQYF. The CDR3 DNA follows: TGTGCCAGCAAAGGGACAGGGGTCTACGAGCAGTACTTC. The full variable domain, rest sourced from reference TRBV2 and TRBJ2-7, is EPEVTQTPSHQVTQMGQEVILRCVPISNHLYFYWYRQILGQKVEFLVSFYNNEISEKSEIFDDQFSVERPDGSNFTLKIRSTKLEDSAMYFCASKGTGVYEQYFGPGTRLTVT.

This chain uses TRBV18 with TRBJ1-5, with TRBD1 matching over 7 bases. CDR1 and CDR2 (germline): KGHSH, LQKENI. J was trimmed by 7 bases and V by 0 bases; bases with no gene match: 6. The CDR3 loop spans 15 amino acids. The chain's CDR3 is CASSPPGTEGQPQHF. The DNA for the CDR3 is TGTGCCAGCTCACCACCCGGGACAGAGGGACAGCCCCAGCATTTT.

The genes are TRBV18 and TRBJ1-1; possible D gene TRBD1, 6 bases. This CDR3 has 15 residues. V was trimmed by 6 bases and J by 4 bases, leaving 18 bases between them. CDR1 is KGHSH, CDR2 LQKENI, per germline. This CDR3 is CASSQITTGFTEAFF. The CDR3 DNA sequence: TGTGCCAGCTCCCAGATAACCACAGGGTTCACTGAAGCTTTCTTT. The full variable domain, rest sourced from reference TRBV18 and TRBJ1-1, is NAGVMQNPRHLVRRRGQEARLRCSPMKGHSHVYWYRQLPEEGLKFMVYLQKENIIDESGMPKERFSAEFPKEGPSILRIQQVVRGDSAAYFCASSQITTGFTEAFFGQGTRLTVV.

In this sample, this clone turned up once. The V gene is TRBV2, the J gene TRBJ2-7; TRBD1 might be the D (6 bases). The CDR3 extends over 12 amino acids. The germline gives CDR1 SNHLY, CDR2 FYNNEI. Trimming removed 7 bases from V and 5 bases from J, with 12 bases in between. CDR3 coding DNA: TGTGCCAGCAATGCAGGGGTCCACGAGCAGTACTTC. Its protein product is CASNAGVHEQYF.

The rearrangement uses TRBV7-9 and TRBJ2-4; weak D call: TRBD2 (5 bases). The CDR3 length is 14 residues. In germline, CDR1 is SEHNR, CDR2 FQNEAQ (reference sequence). Trimming cost V 7 bases and J 6 bases, with 16 bases left between them. CDR3 nucleotides: TGTGCCAGCACCCCTGAGGGAAGTGCAAACATTCAGTACTTC. As protein: CASTPEGSANIQYF.

CDR3 DNA: TGTGCCACCGCCGGGACTGCCCAGATATTTAGCAATCAGCCCCAGCATTTT. It is translated as CATAGTAQIFSNQPQHF. The chain couples TRBV28 to TRBJ1-5; D is perhaps TRBD1 (5 bases). Trimming took 10 bases from V and 0 from J, leaving 22 bases between them. This CDR3 comprises 17 residues. Looked up from germline, CDR1 is MDHEN and CDR2 is SYDVKM.

The gene calls are TRBV4-3 and TRBJ2-7, with D unclear. Germline V CDR1 and CDR2: LGHNA, YSLEER. The V and J ends lost 1 base and 2 bases respectively, with 12 bases between them. The CDR3 contains 15 residues. The CDR3 protein is CASSQAGSGAYEQYF. The CDR3 nucleotides are TGCGCCAGCAGCCAAGCTGGTAGTGGAGCCTACGAGCAGTACTTC.

The chain recombines TRBV7-9 with TRBJ2-1, with no clear D. The CDR3 runs to 15 residues. The V end was cut by 4 bases, the J end by 6 bases, with 16 bases between. Germline assignment: CDR1 SEHNR and CDR2 FQNEAQ (reference sequence). In DNA, the CDR3 is TGTGCCAGCAGCTCACCTCAGGATTATGGCAATGAGCAGTTCTTC. This gives the protein CASSSPQDYGNEQFF.

The rearrangement joins TRBV27 to TRBJ1-5; possible D gene TRBD1, 5 bases. The CDR3 is made up of 17 amino acids. The ends were cut back, 3 bases at V and 0 bases at J, with 15 bases in the middle. Germline-derived CDR1 and CDR2 are MNHEY and SMNVEV (reference sequence). The CDR3: CASSFPAGSNSNQPQHF. CDR3 bases: TGTGCCAGCAGTTTTCCCGCAGGGTCGAATAGCAATCAGCCCCAGCATTTT.

The chain is built from TRBV7-2 and TRBJ2-5, with 7 bases that match TRBD2. The ends lost 2 bases at V and 1 base at J; junction bases unmatched: 7. The CDR3 is 16 residues long. CDR1 is SGHTA, CDR2 FQGNSA, per germline. CDR3 sequence (DNA): TGTGCCAGCAGCTTAAGGGCTAGCGGAGCCCAAGAGACCCAGTACTTC. This gives the protein CASSLRASGAQETQYF.

The chain recombines TRBV4-3 with TRBJ1-3; the D is unclear. The germline V gene has CDR1 LGHNA and CDR2 YSLEER. V lost 1 base and J 3 bases, leaving 4 bases between the germline ends. CDR3 length: 13 amino acids. The CDR3 loop is CASSQGGGNTIYF. CDR3 sequence (DNA): TGCGCCAGCAGCCAAGGCGGTGGAAACACCATATATTTT.

The V and J genes are TRBV28 and TRBJ2-7, with 8 nucleotides matching TRBD1. CDR1 MDHEN and CDR2 SYDVKM come from the germline V gene. CDR3 size: 19 residues. J was trimmed by 4 bases and V by 2 bases; bases with no gene match: 19. The chain's CDR3 is CASSLHSEAGTGRRYEQYF. In DNA, the CDR3 is TGTGCCAGCAGTTTACACTCCGAAGCCGGGACAGGTAGGAGGTACGAGCAGTACTTC.